These T cell receptor beta chains were read from a single sample in a study of post-analysis software for immune sequencing data. A single record per CDR3 protein comes from TCRdb applying MiXCR to the PCR reads. The repertoire consists of around 700,000 distinct CDR3 sequences, with 55% to 70% occurring once and the leading ten covering approximately 11%. Sequencing was carried out using blood. These receptors were obtained from a girl under 10 years old with multiple sclerosis. Both conserved end residues are part of each CDR3. The D gene is left open where the match is weak. Some rows have no size entry. The others give once, few or many, or a class for an expanded clone.

clone_size	v_call	d_call	j_call	cdr3_aa	cdr3_nt
.	TRBV7-2	.	TRBJ2-4	CASSLDSSEGYIQYF	TGTGCCAGCAGCTTAGATAGCAGTGAGGGATACATTCAGTACTTC
few	TRBV20-1	.	TRBJ2-5	CSARVTGAGETQYF	TGCAGTGCTAGGGTGACAGGCGCTGGAGAGACCCAGTACTTC
.	TRBV25-1	.	TRBJ2-5	CASSEVRETQYF	TGTGCCAGCAGTGAAGTCCGGGAGACCCAGTACTTC
once	TRBV4-2	TRBD2	TRBJ2-7	CASSQGTSTSYEQYF	TGTGCCAGCAGCCAAGGGACTAGCACCTCCTACGAGCAGTACTTC
few	TRBV20-1	TRBD1	TRBJ2-7	CSAAVLQGNHEQYF	TGCAGTGCTGCGGTTTTACAGGGGAACCACGAGCAGTACTTC
.	TRBV29-1	TRBD1	TRBJ2-3	CSGGQGYTDTQYF	TGCAGCGGTGGACAGGGGTACACAGATACGCAGTATTTT
.	TRBV4-3	.	TRBJ1-2	CASSHRDGFYGYTF	TGCGCCAGCAGCCATAGGGACGGATTCTATGGCTACACCTTC
few	TRBV6-2/TRBV6-3	.	TRBJ1-2	CASSYSTGYGGYTF	TGTGCCAGCAGTTACTCTACAGGGTATGGTGGCTACACCTTC
few	TRBV29-1	.	TRBJ1-1	CSVEVGNTEAFF	TGCAGCGTTGAGGTAGGGAACACTGAAGCTTTCTTT
.	TRBV10-2	TRBD2	TRBJ2-3	CASSAGGGSTDTQYF	TGCGCCAGCAGTGCCGGGGGAGGGAGCACAGATACGCAGTATTTT
few	TRBV9	.	TRBJ2-2	CASSTRDNTGELFF	TGTGCCAGCAGCACCCGGGACAACACCGGGGAGCTGTTTTTT
few	TRBV12-3/TRBV12-4	.	TRBJ2-1	CASSLDGGYNEQFF	TGTGCCAGCAGTTTGGACGGTGGGTACAATGAGCAGTTCTTC
.	TRBV3-1	.	TRBJ2-6	CASSQAGTGVSGANVLTF	TGTGCCAGCAGCCAAGCCGGGACGGGGGTCTCTGGGGCCAACGTCCTGACTTTC
few	TRBV7-8	.	TRBJ2-5	CASSFNRDGETQYF	TGTGCCAGCAGCTTTAACAGGGATGGAGAGACCCAGTACTTC
few	TRBV21-1	.	TRBJ2-5	CAKERTDFRQETFFEQYF	TGTGCCAAGGAGAGAACCGATTTTAGACAGGAGACTTTCTTTGAGCAGTACTTC
.	TRBV12-3/TRBV12-4	TRBD1	TRBJ2-3	CASSRSTGAIPDTQYF	TGTGCCAGCAGCCGATCCACAGGGGCTATCCCAGATACGCAGTATTTT
.	TRBV7-3	TRBD2	TRBJ2-1	CASSSTSGEIDEQFF	TGTGCCAGCAGCTCCACTAGCGGGGAGATCGATGAGCAGTTCTTC
.	TRBV4-3	.	TRBJ2-6	CASSQGPPGGSGGSGANVLTF	TGCGCCAGCAGCCAAGGCCCCCCAGGGGGGAGTGGAGGTTCTGGGGCCAACGTCCTGACTTTC
many	TRBV7-2	TRBD1	TRBJ2-3	CASSLTAGGPDTQYF	TGTGCCAGCAGCTTAACGGCAGGGGGTCCGGATACGCAGTATTTT
.	TRBV20-1	TRBD2	TRBJ2-5	CSAREIEAGVSKGETQYF	TGCAGTGCTAGAGAGATCGAAGCGGGGGTGTCTAAGGGGGAGACCCAGTACTTC
.	TRBV20-1	.	TRBJ1-2	CSARDQGVGYGGYTF	TGCAGTGCTAGAGATCAAGGGGTCGGCTATGGTGGCTACACCTTC
.	TRBV6-6	.	TRBJ2-7	CASSSTGLFLYEQYF	TGTGCCAGCAGTTCCACGGGTCTATTCCTCTACGAGCAGTACTTC
.	TRBV12-3/TRBV12-4	.	TRBJ2-3	CASSLIPGTDTQYF	TGTGCCAGCAGTTTAATCCCTGGCACAGATACGCAGTATTTT
.	TRBV10-2	TRBD2	TRBJ2-1	CASSSGTSGRNEQFF	TGCGCCAGCAGCTCCGGGACTAGCGGGAGGAATGAGCAGTTCTTC
.	TRBV12-3/TRBV12-4	.	TRBJ2-3	CASSLGVLGTDTQYF	TGTGCCAGCAGTTTAGGGGTCCTCGGCACAGATACGCAGTATTTT
.	TRBV12-3/TRBV12-4	TRBD1	TRBJ2-3	CASSFNPGKGARTQYF	TGTGCCAGCAGTTTTAACCCAGGGAAGGGGGCAAGGACGCAGTATTTT
.	TRBV7-2	.	TRBJ1-2	CASSFTGTSAGYGYTF	TGTGCCAGCAGCTTTACCGGGACCTCGGCGGGCTATGGCTACACCTTC
.	TRBV25-1	.	TRBJ1-1	CASSPRAGRNTEAFF	TGTGCCAGCAGCCCCCGGGCAGGGAGGAATACTGAAGCTTTCTTT
.	TRBV13	TRBD2	TRBJ2-3	CASWRLAGGESTDTQYF	TGTGCCAGCTGGAGACTAGCGGGGGGCGAGTCCACAGATACGCAGTATTTT
.	TRBV2	.	TRBJ2-3	CASSVRDGSTDTQYF	TGTGCCAGCAGTGTGCGGGATGGGTCGACAGATACGCAGTATTTT
few	TRBV10-1	.	TRBJ2-1	CASSVSPGNEQFF	TGCGCCAGCAGTGTTTCCCCGGGAAATGAGCAGTTCTTC
few	TRBV27	TRBD1	TRBJ2-7	CANSYDRGPYEQYF	TGTGCCAACAGTTACGACAGGGGACCCTACGAGCAGTACTTC
.	TRBV5-1	.	TRBJ1-2	CASSLLQSVGSYGYTF	TGCGCCAGCAGCTTGTTACAATCTGTCGGGAGTTATGGCTACACCTTC
.	TRBV5-1	TRBD2	TRBJ2-3	CASSTRERERTDTQYF	TGCGCCAGCAGTACGAGGGAGCGGGAGAGAACAGATACGCAGTATTTT
.	TRBV6-1	TRBD2	TRBJ2-5	CASSRLATGGQETQYF	TGTGCCAGCAGTCGGCTTGCTACGGGGGGCCAAGAGACCCAGTACTTC
.	TRBV5-1	.	TRBJ2-1	CASSFRDKNYNEQFF	TGCGCCAGCAGCTTCCGGGACAAGAATTACAATGAGCAGTTCTTC